The table lists the clone carrying this TCR beta chain with many counts. TCRdb re-called the 5' RACE reads with MiXCR, one entry per CDR3 protein. The sample has about 140,000 distinct CDR3 sequences; 7% to 10% are singletons. CDR1 is SEHNR, CDR2 FQNEAQ, per germline (reference sequence). The V and J ends lost 5 bases and 3 bases respectively, with 19 bases between them. The CDR3 totals 16 residues. The data are from a study of CD8 T cells in ankylosing spondylitis. This receptor was taken from a male donor with ankylosing spondylitis. Sequencing input: synovial fluid, either unsorted or a sorted T cell fraction (not recorded which). This sequence joins TRBV7-9 and TRBJ1-1; possibly TRBD1 for D (6 bases). This CDR3 reads CASSLPHGGLDTEAFF. DNA for the CDR3: TGTGCCAGCAGCCTCCCCCATGGGGGCTTGGACACTGAAGCTTTCTTT.